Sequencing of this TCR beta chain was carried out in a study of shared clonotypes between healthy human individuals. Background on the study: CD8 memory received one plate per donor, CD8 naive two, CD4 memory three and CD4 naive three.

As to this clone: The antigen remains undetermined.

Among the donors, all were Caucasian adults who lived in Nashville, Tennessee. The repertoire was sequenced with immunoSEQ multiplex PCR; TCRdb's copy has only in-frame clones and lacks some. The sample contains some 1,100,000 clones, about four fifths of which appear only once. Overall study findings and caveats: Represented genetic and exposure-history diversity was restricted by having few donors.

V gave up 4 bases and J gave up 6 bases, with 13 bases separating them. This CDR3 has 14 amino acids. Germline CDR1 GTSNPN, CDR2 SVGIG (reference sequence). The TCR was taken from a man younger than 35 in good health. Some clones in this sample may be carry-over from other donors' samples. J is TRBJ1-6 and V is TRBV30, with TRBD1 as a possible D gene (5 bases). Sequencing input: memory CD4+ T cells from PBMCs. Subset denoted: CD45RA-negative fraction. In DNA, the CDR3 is TGTGCCTGGAACCAACCGGGACCTAATTCACCCCTCCACTTT. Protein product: CAWNQPGPNSPLHF.